This entry lists 12 T cell receptor beta chains sequenced from one sample in a study of shared clonotypes between healthy human individuals. Sequenced by immunoSEQ multiplex PCR; TCRdb stores in-frame clones only, minus some. This repertoire shows approximately 2.5 million clones, roughly 93% found once; its top ten account for roughly 0.36%. The sample consisted of naive CD4+ T cells from PBMCs. Documented subset: CD45RA+ positively selected. The receptors were sampled from a young man in good health. Some clones in this sample may be carry-over from other donors' samples.

This rearrangement joins TRBV14 to TRBJ2-5, with D maybe TRBD1 (5 bases). The CDR3 is made up of 13 amino acids. Germline CDR1 reads SGHDN; CDR2 reads FVKESK. The V and J ends lost 5 bases and 1 base respectively, with 8 bases between them. The CDR3 DNA reads TGTGCCAGCAGCGAACAGGCCCAAGAGACCCAGTACTTC. Its translation: CASSEQAQETQYF.

Worth noting for this clone: The identical CDR3 is also encoded by other nucleotide sequences in the sample. The genes are TRBV20-1 and TRBJ2-7; no clear D. Deletions cut 5 bases from V and 6 bases from J, with 2 bases between. Germline CDR1 is DFQATT and CDR2 is SNEGSKA (reference sequence). This CDR3 contains 8 residues. The CDR3 sequence is CSAGEQYF. The CDR3 coding sequence is TGCAGTGCTGGCGAGCAGTACTTC.

This chain connects TRBV6-5 to TRBJ1-1; a possible D gene is TRBD1 (6 bases). The CDR3 spans 14 residues. The germline V gene encodes CDR1 MNHEY and CDR2 SVGAGI. V was pared by 6 bases and J by 3 bases, with 14 bases between. The CDR3 protein is CASRQGGGHTEAFF. The CDR3 DNA reads TGTGCCAGCAGACAGGGAGGGGGGCACACTGAAGCTTTCTTT.

CDR3 amino acids: CASSPGVTATNEKLFF. CDR3 in DNA: TGCGCCAGCAGCCCTGGGGTCACCGCAACTAATGAAAAACTGTTTTTT. J is TRBJ1-4 and V is TRBV4-1; D is ambiguous. Trimming removed 4 bases at V and 0 bases at J, with 12 bases between. The CDR3 extends over 16 amino acids. From germline, CDR1 is MGHRA and CDR2 YSYEKL.

The CDR3 DNA reads TGTGCCAGTAGTATAGCTCCCTTAAGGACGGCTGAAGCTTTCTTT. It is translated as CASSIAPLRTAEAFF. The chain is built from TRBV19 and TRBJ1-1; D is undetermined. Trimming left V 1 base short and J 6 bases short, with 15 bases between. Germline V gene sequence: CDR1 LNHDA, CDR2 SQIVND (reference sequence). This CDR3 contains 15 residues. Variable domain in full (rest from reference TRBV19 and TRBJ1-1): DGGITQSPKYLFRKEGQNVTLSCEQNLNHDAMYWYRQDPGQGLRLIYYSQIVNDFQKGDIAEGYSVSREKKESFPLTVTSAQKNPTAFYLCASSIAPLRTAEAFFGQGTRLTVV.

The V and J genes are TRBV5-6 and TRBJ2-1; D call uncertain. V lost 2 bases to trimming and J lost 5 bases, with 11 bases between them. From germline, CDR1 is SGHDT and CDR2 YYEEEE. The CDR3 runs to 14 residues. This CDR3 reads CASSFRGRNNEQFF. In DNA, the CDR3 is TGTGCCAGCAGCTTCAGAGGCCGAAACAATGAGCAGTTCTTC. The full variable domain, with the rest looked up from reference TRBV5-6 and TRBJ2-1, is DAGVTQSPTHLIKTRGQQVTLRCSPKSGHDTVSWYQQALGQGPQFIFQYYEEEERQRGNFPDRFSGHQFPNYSSELNVNALLLGDSALYLCASSFRGRNNEQFFGPGTRLTVL.

The rearrangement links TRBV15 to TRBJ1-3; 7 bases line up with TRBD1. CDR1 LNHNV and CDR2 YYDKDF come from the germline V gene (reference sequence). Losses at the gene ends were 0 bases for V and 2 bases for J; bases not matched to a gene: 1. This CDR3 is built from 15 residues. The CDR3 nucleotides read TGTGCCACCAGCAGAGATCAGGGGGCTGGAAACACCATATATTTT. Encoded protein: CATSRDQGAGNTIYF.

The V and J genes are TRBV27 and TRBJ2-3; 11 bases are shared with TRBD2. This CDR3 is 18 amino acids long. J was trimmed by 5 bases and V by 6 bases; bases with no gene match: 16. The germline gives CDR1 MNHEY, CDR2 SMNVEV (reference sequence). CDR3 region: CASSTYPNSGRGVDTQYF. Here the CDR3 DNA reads TGTGCCAGCAGCACTTACCCAAATAGCGGGAGGGGTGTAGATACGCAGTATTTT.

The chain links TRBV30 to TRBJ2-5; D may be TRBD1 or TRBD2 (6 bases each). The CDR3 extends over 13 amino acids. Per germline, CDR1 GTSNPN and CDR2 SVGIG (reference sequence). The germline V and J ends were trimmed by 0 bases and 7 bases, with 12 bases remaining between them. The CDR3 loop is CAWSVGGTRTQYF. In DNA, the CDR3 is TGTGCCTGGAGTGTAGGAGGGACACGGACCCAGTACTTC.

This clone was picked up one time. The rearrangement uses TRBV6-5 and TRBJ1-1; 9 nucleotides align to TRBD1. Germline values: CDR1 MNHEY, CDR2 SVGAGI. The CDR3 is made up of 14 amino acids. Trimming removed 7 bases from V and 1 base from J; junction bases left unmatched: 4. The DNA for the CDR3 is TGTGCCAGCAACAAGGGACAGGGGAACACTGAAGCTTTCTTT. Protein sequence: CASNKGQGNTEAFF.

The rearrangement joins TRBV5-4 to TRBJ1-2; D gene unclear. There are 16 residues in the CDR3. Trimming took 4 bases from V and 4 from J, leaving 20 bases between them. Per the germline V gene, CDR1 is SGHNT and CDR2 is YYREEE (reference sequence). CDR3 nucleotide sequence: TGTGCCAGCAGCCCCGGTACGGTTGGGCAGGCCTATGGCTACACCTTC. It translates to CASSPGTVGQAYGYTF.

The rearrangement links TRBV7-3 to TRBJ1-3; 11 positions agree with TRBD1. The CDR3 totals 13 residues. The germline V gene encodes CDR1 SGHTA and CDR2 FQGTGA. Trimming cost V 2 bases and J 10 bases; bases outside gene matches: 1. The CDR3 region has the DNA TGTGCCAGCAGCTTACGGGACAGGGGGACCATATATTTT. Translating it yields CASSLRDRGTIYF.